This T cell receptor (beta chain) was sequenced during a study of shared clonotypes between healthy human individuals. Study-level findings and limits: Unshared clonotypes carried lower generation probabilities than those common to all four donors. The naive CD4 repertoires of a few donors were compared, and approximately 5% of clonotypes were shared. Generally, naive subsets came out with larger estimated richness than memory subsets.

Note on this clone: The antigen remains undetermined.

Some clones are missing from TCRdb's copy, which holds only in-frame ones; the method was immunoSEQ multiplex PCR. Among around 1,900,000 clones listed, just over 90% were seen once. Positively selected for CCR7, the CD45RO-negative cells used as naive CD8 cells excluded terminally differentiated effector memory CD45RA+ cells. The donors were all Caucasian adults (living in Nashville, Tennessee). CDR1 is SGDLS and CDR2 is YYNGEE in the germline V gene. Trimming pared 0 bases from V and 4 bases from J, leaving 16 bases between. CDR3 length: 17 amino acids. The sequenced sample consisted of naive CD8+ T cells from PBMCs. This sequence originates from a man aged 18 to 30 in good health. Some clones in this sample may be carry-over from other donors' samples. The rearrangement joins TRBV9 to TRBJ2-2; maybe TRBD2 (6 bases). The CDR3: CASSVGGGGVSTGELFF. For the CDR3, the DNA is TGTGCCAGCAGCGTAGGGGGTGGCGGGGTGAGCACCGGGGAGCTGTTTTTT.